This T cell receptor beta chain stems from a study of cytomegalovirus exposure and HLA in healthy donors. Study observations and caveats: DRB1 showed the most TCR associations and HLA-C the fewest in a later analysis, as rates varied by HLA locus.

V lost 0 bases, J lost 4 bases, and 9 bases lay in between. Germline lookup yields CDR1 MDHEN and CDR2 SYDVKM. The CDR3 length is 14 residues. PCR employed 60 Vbeta and 13 Jbeta primers. The data were produced by immunoSEQ multiplex PCR, yet TCRdb's version contains in-frame clones alone and is incomplete. This table has around 200,000 clones, less than 90% appearing once. As concerns this clone: Its antigen is currently unknown.

Sequencing was performed on PBMCs. The chain links TRBV28 to TRBJ1-1; D is unclear. The source of this sequence is a woman aged 25 to 39 in good health and CMV-seronegative. In DNA form, the CDR3 reads TGTGCCAGCAGTTTATGGGGTCCGGGCACTGAAGCTTTCTTT. Its protein is CASSLWGPGTEAFF.